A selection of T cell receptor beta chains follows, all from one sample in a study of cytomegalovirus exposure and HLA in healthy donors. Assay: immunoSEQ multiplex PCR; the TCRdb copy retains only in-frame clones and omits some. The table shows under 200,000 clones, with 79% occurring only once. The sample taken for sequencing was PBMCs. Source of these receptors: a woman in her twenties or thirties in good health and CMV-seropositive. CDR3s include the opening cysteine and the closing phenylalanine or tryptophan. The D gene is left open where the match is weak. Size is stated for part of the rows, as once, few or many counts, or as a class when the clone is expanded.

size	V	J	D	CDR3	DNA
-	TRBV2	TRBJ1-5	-	CASSEAGQTGSTRPQHF	TGTGCCAGCAGTGAAGCGGGCCAAACCGGGAGTACGCGGCCCCAGCATTTT
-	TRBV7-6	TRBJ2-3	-	CASSLDSGGADTQYF	TGTGCCAGCAGCTTAGACAGCGGTGGGGCAGATACGCAGTATTTT
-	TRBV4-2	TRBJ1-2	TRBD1	CASSPYLTGEYGYTF	TGTGCCAGCAGCCCTTATTTGACAGGGGAGTATGGCTACACCTTC
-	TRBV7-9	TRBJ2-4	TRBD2	CASSTAGGTTKNIQYF	TGTGCCAGCAGCACAGCGGGGGGGACTACCAAAAACATTCAGTACTTC
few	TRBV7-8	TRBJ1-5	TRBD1	CASSLLGTGEIGQPQHF	TGTGCCAGCAGCTTACTTGGGACAGGTGAGATTGGTCAGCCCCAGCATTTT
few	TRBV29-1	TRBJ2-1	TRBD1	CSVEGQSRRSSYNEQFF	TGCAGCGTTGAGGGACAGTCTAGGCGGTCCTCCTACAATGAGCAGTTCTTC
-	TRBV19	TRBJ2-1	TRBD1	CASSMGQGRLNEQFF	TGTGCCAGTAGTATGGGACAGGGGCGGTTGAATGAGCAGTTCTTC
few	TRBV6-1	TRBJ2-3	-	CASTVGQSPTDTQYF	TGTGCCAGCACCGTCGGACAGTCCCCGACAGATACGCAGTATTTT
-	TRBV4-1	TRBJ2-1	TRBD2	CASSQETSGSYNEQFF	TGCGCCAGCAGCCAAGAGACTAGCGGGAGCTACAATGAGCAGTTCTTC
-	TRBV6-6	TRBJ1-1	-	CASSYGSQSTIEAFF	TGTGCCAGCAGTTACGGTAGTCAGTCAACTATTGAAGCTTTCTTT
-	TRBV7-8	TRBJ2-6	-	CASSAGATGANVLTF	TGTGCCAGCAGCGCAGGGGCGACTGGGGCCAACGTCCTGACTTTC
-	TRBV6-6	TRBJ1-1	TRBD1	CASSYSTGGFTEAFF	TGTGCCAGCAGTTACTCGACAGGGGGTTTCACTGAAGCTTTCTTT
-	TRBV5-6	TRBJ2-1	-	CASSSRLVSYNEQFF	TGTGCCAGCAGTTCTAGACTAGTGAGTTACAATGAGCAGTTCTTC
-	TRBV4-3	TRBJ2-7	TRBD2	CASSLEASGYEQYF	TGCGCCAGCAGCCTGGAGGCTAGCGGCTACGAGCAGTACTTC
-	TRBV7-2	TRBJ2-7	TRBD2	CASSLIAAGGSYEQYF	TGTGCCAGCAGCTTAATCGCAGCGGGGGGATCCTACGAGCAGTACTTC
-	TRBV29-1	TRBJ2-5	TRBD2	CSALGVGGETQYF	TGCAGCGCCCTCGGGGTGGGGGGGGAGACCCAGTACTTC
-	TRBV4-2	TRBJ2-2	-	CASLVTNTGELFF	TGTGCCAGTCTTGTGACTAACACCGGGGAGCTGTTTTTT
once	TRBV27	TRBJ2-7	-	CASSLSSSTPSYEQYF	TGTGCCAGCAGTTTATCGTCTAGCACCCCTTCCTACGAGCAGTACTTC
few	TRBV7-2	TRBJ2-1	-	CASSLVGEEQFF	TGTGCCAGCAGCTTAGTCGGGGAAGAGCAGTTCTTC
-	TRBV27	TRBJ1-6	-	CASSLGGYSPLHF	TGTGCCAGCAGTTTAGGAGGGTATTCACCCCTCCACTTT